Included here is one TCR beta chain sequence, with context. Using immunoSEQ multiplex PCR, the repertoire was profiled, and TCRdb retains in-frame clones only, with some absent. Among around 200,000 clones listed, around 86% were seen once. These data belong to a study of blood T cell repertoires in COVID-19. The CDR3 runs 11 residues. Looked up from germline, CDR1 is LNHDA and CDR2 is SQIVND (reference sequence). The origin of this receptor is a man aged 35 to 55 with acute COVID-19. Specimen: PBMCs or T cells enriched from blood (not recorded which). The chain links TRBV19 to TRBJ2-7, with TRBD2 as a possible D gene (6 bases). The DNA of the CDR3 is TGTGCAGCGGGTAGCTCCTACGAGCAGTACTTC. This translates into CAAGSSYEQYF. Full variable domain (outside the CDR3, taken from reference TRBV19 and TRBJ2-7): DGGITQSPKYLFRKEGQNVTLSCEQNLNHDAMYWYRQDPGQGLRLIYYSQIVNDFQKGDIAEGYSVSREKKESFPLTVTSAQKNPTAFYLCAAGSSYEQYFGPGTRLTVT.